These 5 T cell receptor beta chains were all obtained from the same sample, sequenced in a study of regulatory T cells in long-lasting Graves disease. In building TCR beta libraries, iRepertoire HTBI primers were used together with Arm-PCR of CDR3 regions. TCRdb reprocessed the multiplex PCR reads via MiXCR and lists one record per CDR3 protein. Among 510,000 or so distinct CDR3 sequences, around 13% were seen once, and the ten largest hold roughly 9.3%. Time point here: newly diagnosed GD, antithyroid drugs for less than 3 months. PBMCs were the source of the RNA used for TCR sequencing. The sample also formed part of further work on T cells in Graves' hyperthyroidism and ophthalmopathy.

Sample: peripheral blood mononuclear cells (PBMCs), taken at new diagnosis, from a patient treated with antithyroid drugs. The receptors originated from a woman in her twenties or thirties with Graves disease.

The chain couples TRBV7-2 to TRBJ2-7; 13 positions match TRBD2. The germline V gene encodes CDR1 SGHTA and CDR2 FQGNSA. V was pared by 6 bases and J by 4 bases, with 6 bases of the junction left unmatched. The CDR3 extends over 15 amino acids. The CDR3 reads CASRTTSGRAYEQYF. The CDR3 DNA reads as TGTGCCAGCAGGACAACTAGCGGGAGGGCATACGAGCAGTACTTC.

This clonotype was recorded at least ten times. The chain couples TRBV28 to TRBJ1-2; the match to TRBD1 covers 7 bases. V trimming: 6 bases; J trimming: 4 bases; junction bases outside the gene matches: 8. CDR1 and CDR2 (germline): MDHEN, SYDVKM. This CDR3 spans 14 amino acids. The CDR3 protein is CASRPPGQVYGYTF. The DNA for the CDR3 is TGTGCCAGCAGACCCCCCGGACAGGTCTATGGCTACACCTTC.

This clonotype was detected many times. V usage is TRBV2 and J usage is TRBJ2-2; no clear D. Germline V gives CDR1 SNHLY, CDR2 FYNNEI. The CDR3 is 12 amino acids. V was pared by 5 bases and J by 7 bases, with 8 bases between. The CDR3 reads CASSRLGGELFF. CDR3 nucleotides: TGTGCCAGCAGTCGACTGGGCGGGGAGCTGTTTTTT. Full variable domain (remainder filled in from reference TRBV2 and TRBJ2-2): EPEVTQTPSHQVTQMGQEVILRCVPISNHLYFYWYRQILGQKVEFLVSFYNNEISEKSEIFDDQFSVERPDGSNFTLKIRSTKLEDSAMYFCASSRLGGELFFGEGSRLTVL.

This rearrangement joins TRBV2 to TRBJ1-3; no reliable D call. The CDR3 consists of 13 residues. Trimming cost V 0 bases and J 7 bases, with 7 bases left between them. The germline gives CDR1 SNHLY, CDR2 FYNNEI. Written as DNA, the CDR3 is TGTGCCAGCAGTGAAGCTCGGCGGAACACCATATATTTT. Amino acid sequence: CASSEARRNTIYF. Full variable domain (missing parts from reference TRBV2 and TRBJ1-3): EPEVTQTPSHQVTQMGQEVILRCVPISNHLYFYWYRQILGQKVEFLVSFYNNEISEKSEIFDDQFSVERPDGSNFTLKIRSTKLEDSAMYFCASSEARRNTIYFGEGSWLTVV.

This clonotype was found many times. The genes are TRBV11-2 and TRBJ2-3; 12 bases align to TRBD2. Trimming at V came to 0 bases and at J to 4 bases, leaving 8 bases not matched to a gene. CDR1 SGHAT and CDR2 FQNNGV come from the germline V gene. The CDR3 runs 18 residues. This CDR3 is CASSLEPSGRATADTQYF. In nucleotides, the CDR3 is TGTGCCAGCAGCTTAGAACCTAGCGGGAGGGCCACGGCAGATACGCAGTATTTT.